This TCR beta chain came from a study of T cell responses to AZD1222 COVID-19 vaccine (dated by TCRdb to the early 2020s). For the study in its entirety: A total of about 240 trial participants underwent TCR sequencing, of whom about 210 received two doses of AZD1222 and about 25 received two doses of the MenACWY control vaccine. Enrollment into the trials was organized by age into subgroups of 18-55, 56-69 and 70-plus years, and those subgroups contained roughly 160, 29 and 62 TCR-sequenced participants, respectively. General findings and caveats noted by the study authors: Spike-specific TCR breadth and depth rose significantly after two AZD1222 doses compared with day 0 and with MenACWY recipients. Because no samples from the day 14 peak response were available, repertoires could be characterized only after the peak T cell response. The vaccine-associated CD4 TCRs covered the entire spike protein, and the dominant responses fell in regions 160-218 and 743-854. Most participants were white British and females outnumbered males, and the authors suggested that clonal diversity may have been underestimated. In the small 56-69-year group, the increase in depth fell short of significance, most likely because of low power. Conclusions about previously exposed vaccinees are limited, since just a handful of AZD1222 recipients were seropositive for SARS-CoV-2 at baseline. Epitopes outside the regions mutated in the B.1.351 and B.1.1.7 variants were reportedly recognized by nearly half of the unique spike-specific TCRs.

According to the germline V gene, CDR1 reads ENHRY and CDR2 reads SYGVKD. Inclusive of the bounding cysteine and phenylalanine, the CDR3 is 14 residues long. The retained sequence is limited to the CDR3, 42 bases, with the frame set at the first base. The germline V end is reduced by 6 bases and the J end by 9 bases; junction bases left unmatched: 7. The CDR3 regions of human TCRbeta chains were analyzed by immunosequencing. The study's processing was this. TCRs in the repertoires were compared against a reference library of SARS-CoV-2-specific TCRs that had been generated with the MIRA antigen-specificity platform. Breadth meant the fraction of unique TCRs that were SARS-CoV-2-associated, whereas depth meant the fraction of total T cells that were SARS-CoV-2-associated. Each spike-specific TCR was assigned to its reactive spike region and to a CD4 or CD8 class using the MIRA data. Log10-transformed breadth and depth values were compared by one-way ANOVA with Sidak's multiple comparisons tests. As stored in TCRdb, this immuneACCESS dataset retains in-frame rearrangements with V and J assigned. A fraction of the clones does not appear; measured against another copy, unresolved V genes explain less than half of the discrepancy, and the remainder lacks a known reason. The DNA was the basis for D and trimming; V, J and clone size are from that table. Recorded for this sample are approximately 210,000 clones; roughly nine tenths of them occurred a single time. Approximately 3.7% of the sample rests with the top ten.

The sample's time point label is to be understood as: about 28 days (+/-7) after the second vaccine dose. Because spike-specific TCR depth and breadth did not differ between the two schedules, AZD1222 recipients who got a second dose at roughly 4 weeks were pooled with those who got a second dose at roughly 12 weeks. The vaccinee samples were drawn from two UK trials, COV001 and COV002, one of which was a single-blind randomized controlled phase 2/3 trial testing AZD1222 (ChAdOx1 nCoV-19) in healthy adults. Trial participant PBMC samples were collected at day 0 and day 28 after the second dose for TCRbeta chain sequencing. Note on this clone: No cognate antigen has been identified for it. No base qualities exist here, and no much larger clone lies one base off it.

The chain is assembled from TRBV10-3 and TRBJ1-6; the junction holds 8 bases that match TRBD1. Sequences were derived from peripheral blood, sampled 28 days after the second AZD1222 dose. This clonotype originated in an adult who received the AZD1222 COVID-19 vaccine. The CDR3 reads as follows: CAIRQTGDSSPLHF. The nucleotides are TGTGCCATCAGGCAGACAGGGGACAGTTCACCCCTCCACTTT.